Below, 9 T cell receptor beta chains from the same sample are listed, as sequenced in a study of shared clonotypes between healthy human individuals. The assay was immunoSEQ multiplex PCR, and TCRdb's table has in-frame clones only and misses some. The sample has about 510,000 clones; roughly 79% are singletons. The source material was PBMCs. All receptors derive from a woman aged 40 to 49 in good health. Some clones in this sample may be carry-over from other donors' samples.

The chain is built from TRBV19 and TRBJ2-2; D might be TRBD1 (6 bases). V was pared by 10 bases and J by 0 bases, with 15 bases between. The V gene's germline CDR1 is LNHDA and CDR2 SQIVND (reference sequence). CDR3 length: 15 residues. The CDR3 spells CATMSEGANTGELFF. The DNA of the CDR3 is TGTGCCACCATGAGCGAGGGGGCGAACACCGGGGAGCTGTTTTTT.

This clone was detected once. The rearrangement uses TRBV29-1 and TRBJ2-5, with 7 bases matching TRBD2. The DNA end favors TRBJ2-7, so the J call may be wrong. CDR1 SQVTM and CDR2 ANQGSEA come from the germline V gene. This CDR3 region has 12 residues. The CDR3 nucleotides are TGCAGCGCTGAGGGGAGGGCGTTCGAGCAGTACTTC. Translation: CSAEGRAFEQYF.

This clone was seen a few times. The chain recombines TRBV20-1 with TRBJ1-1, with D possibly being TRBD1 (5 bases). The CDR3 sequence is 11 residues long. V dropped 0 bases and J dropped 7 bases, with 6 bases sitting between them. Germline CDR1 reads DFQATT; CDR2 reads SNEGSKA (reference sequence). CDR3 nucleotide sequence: TGCAGTGCTAGAGAGGGGGGTGAAGCTTTCTTT. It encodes CSAREGGEAFF.

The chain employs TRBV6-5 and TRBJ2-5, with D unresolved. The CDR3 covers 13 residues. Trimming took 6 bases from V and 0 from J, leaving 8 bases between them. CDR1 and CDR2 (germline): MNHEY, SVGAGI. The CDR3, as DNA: TGTGCCAGCAGCCGGTCCTACCAAGAGACCCAGTACTTC. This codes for CASSRSYQETQYF.

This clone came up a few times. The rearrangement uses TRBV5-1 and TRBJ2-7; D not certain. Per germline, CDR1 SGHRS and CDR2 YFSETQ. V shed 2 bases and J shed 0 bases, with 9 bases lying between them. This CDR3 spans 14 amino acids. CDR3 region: CASSFADRSYEQYF. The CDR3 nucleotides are TGCGCCAGCAGCTTCGCAGACCGCTCCTACGAGCAGTACTTC. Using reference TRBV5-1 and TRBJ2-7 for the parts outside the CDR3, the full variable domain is KAGVTQTPRYLIKTRGQQVTLSCSPISGHRSVSWYQQTPGQGLQFLFEYFSETQRNKGNFPGRFSGRQFSNSRSEMNVSTLELGDSALYLCASSFADRSYEQYFGPGTRLTVT.

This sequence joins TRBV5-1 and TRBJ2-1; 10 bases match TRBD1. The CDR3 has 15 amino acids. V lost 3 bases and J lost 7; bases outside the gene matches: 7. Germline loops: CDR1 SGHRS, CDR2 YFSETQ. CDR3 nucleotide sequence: TGCGCCAGCAGCTCCGGGACAGGGGCGGGGAATGAGCAGTTCTTC. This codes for CASSSGTGAGNEQFF.

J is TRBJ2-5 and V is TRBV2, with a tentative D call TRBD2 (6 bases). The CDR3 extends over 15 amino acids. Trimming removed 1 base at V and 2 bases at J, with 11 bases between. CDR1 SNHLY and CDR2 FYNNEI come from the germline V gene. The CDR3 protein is CASSEDAGQQETQYF. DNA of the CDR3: TGTGCCAGCAGTGAAGATGCGGGGCAGCAAGAGACCCAGTACTTC.

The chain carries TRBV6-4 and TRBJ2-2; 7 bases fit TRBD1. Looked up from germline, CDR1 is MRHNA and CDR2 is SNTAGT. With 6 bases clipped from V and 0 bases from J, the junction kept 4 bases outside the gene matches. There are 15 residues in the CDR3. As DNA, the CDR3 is TGTGCCAGCAGAGGCACAGGGGCGAACACCGGGGAGCTGTTTTTT. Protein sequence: CASRGTGANTGELFF.

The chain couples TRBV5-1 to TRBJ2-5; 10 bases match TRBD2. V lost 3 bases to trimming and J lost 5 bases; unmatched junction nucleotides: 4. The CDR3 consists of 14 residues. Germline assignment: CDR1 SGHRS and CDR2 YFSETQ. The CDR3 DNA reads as TGCGCCAGCAGCTCTGGACTAGCGGAGGAGACCCAGTACTTC. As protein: CASSSGLAEETQYF.